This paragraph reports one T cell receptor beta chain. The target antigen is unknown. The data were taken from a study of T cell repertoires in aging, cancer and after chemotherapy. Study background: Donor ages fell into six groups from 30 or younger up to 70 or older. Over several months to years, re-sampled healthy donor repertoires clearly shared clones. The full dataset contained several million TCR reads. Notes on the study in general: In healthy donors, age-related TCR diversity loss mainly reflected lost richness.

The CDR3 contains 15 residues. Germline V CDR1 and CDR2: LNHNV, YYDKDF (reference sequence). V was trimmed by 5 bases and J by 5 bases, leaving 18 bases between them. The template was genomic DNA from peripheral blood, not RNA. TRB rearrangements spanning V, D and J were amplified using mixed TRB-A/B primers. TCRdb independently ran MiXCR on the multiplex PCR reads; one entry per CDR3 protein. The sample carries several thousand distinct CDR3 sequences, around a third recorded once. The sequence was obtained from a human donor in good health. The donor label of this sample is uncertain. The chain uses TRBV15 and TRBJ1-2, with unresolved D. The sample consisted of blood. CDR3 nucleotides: TGTGCCACCAGCGGAATCCACGGCGGCAGTTATGGCTACACCTTC. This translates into CATSGIHGGSYGYTF.